This T cell receptor beta chain was obtained from a study of T-cell memory formation after mild COVID-19. Trimming took off 5 bases at V and 3 bases at J, with 10 bases between the two ends. The germline V gene encodes CDR1 SGHAT and CDR2 FQNNGV. The CDR3 length is 14 residues. In its sample, this clonotype was seen a few times. TCRdb analysed the 5' RACE reads with MiXCR anew, one entry per CDR3 protein. In the table there are 250,000 to 350,000 distinct CDR3 sequences, about 13% of which are singletons. The sequencing sample was made of PBMCs or a T cell subset sorted from them (not recorded which). The clonotype was recovered from a man between 18 and 29 years old who had mild COVID-19 (a few samples of this study predate the infection). Cell type and time point are not known. This chain links TRBV11-2 with TRBJ2-2, with D possibly TRBD2 on 6 matching bases. CDR3 loop: CASSLWRDTGELFF. The CDR3 nucleotides are TGTGCCAGCAGCCTGTGGAGGGACACCGGGGAGCTGTTTTTT.